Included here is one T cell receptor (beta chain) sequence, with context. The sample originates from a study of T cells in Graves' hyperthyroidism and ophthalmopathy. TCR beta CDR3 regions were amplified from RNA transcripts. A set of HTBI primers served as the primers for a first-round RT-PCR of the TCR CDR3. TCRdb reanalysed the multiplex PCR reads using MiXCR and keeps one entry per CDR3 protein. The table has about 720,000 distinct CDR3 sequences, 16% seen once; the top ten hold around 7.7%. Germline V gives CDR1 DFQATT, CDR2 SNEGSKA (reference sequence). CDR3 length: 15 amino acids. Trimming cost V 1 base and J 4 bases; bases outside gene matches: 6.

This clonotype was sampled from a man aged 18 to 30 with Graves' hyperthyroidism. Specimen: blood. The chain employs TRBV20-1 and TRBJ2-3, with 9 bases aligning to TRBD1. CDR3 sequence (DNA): TGCAGTGCTAGAGGGAGACAGGGGGTTCCAGATACGCAGTATTTT. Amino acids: CSARGRQGVPDTQYF.